This TCR beta chain appears in the sequencing data of a study of spatial heterogeneity in lung cancer. The wider study: Where they were available, follow-up PBMC samples were sequenced, at a median of approximately two years after resection. Combinations of a unique TCR and a UMI were tallied in raw reads, and on average each appeared more than ten times. Detected beta-chain sequences consistently exceeded alpha-chain sequences.

The time point was: blood at routine non-recurrence follow-up after resection. Unsorted tumor, nontumor lung tissue or cryopreserved PBMC supplied the whole RNA. There are many counts of this clonotype. The antigen is undetermined. The CDR3 totals 14 residues. V was pared by 4 bases and J by 0 bases, with 12 bases between. In germline, CDR1 is DFQATT, CDR2 SNEGSKA (reference sequence). Using its own MiXCR run on the 5' RACE reads, TCRdb lists one record per CDR3 protein. Found here are 51,000 or so distinct CDR3 sequences, under 8% of them singletons; the top ten hold 35% to 45%. Notes on the study in general: At tumor resection, ubiquitous expanded TCRs were detected in blood more often than later.

This clonotype originated in a female donor with early-stage non-small cell lung cancer. This chain uses TRBV20-1 with TRBJ1-1; D not resolved. Sequenced here: PBMCs, sampled at follow-up. The CDR3 is CSAKGPPMNTEAFF. The CDR3 DNA follows: TGCAGTGCTAAGGGCCCTCCCATGAACACTGAAGCTTTCTTT.